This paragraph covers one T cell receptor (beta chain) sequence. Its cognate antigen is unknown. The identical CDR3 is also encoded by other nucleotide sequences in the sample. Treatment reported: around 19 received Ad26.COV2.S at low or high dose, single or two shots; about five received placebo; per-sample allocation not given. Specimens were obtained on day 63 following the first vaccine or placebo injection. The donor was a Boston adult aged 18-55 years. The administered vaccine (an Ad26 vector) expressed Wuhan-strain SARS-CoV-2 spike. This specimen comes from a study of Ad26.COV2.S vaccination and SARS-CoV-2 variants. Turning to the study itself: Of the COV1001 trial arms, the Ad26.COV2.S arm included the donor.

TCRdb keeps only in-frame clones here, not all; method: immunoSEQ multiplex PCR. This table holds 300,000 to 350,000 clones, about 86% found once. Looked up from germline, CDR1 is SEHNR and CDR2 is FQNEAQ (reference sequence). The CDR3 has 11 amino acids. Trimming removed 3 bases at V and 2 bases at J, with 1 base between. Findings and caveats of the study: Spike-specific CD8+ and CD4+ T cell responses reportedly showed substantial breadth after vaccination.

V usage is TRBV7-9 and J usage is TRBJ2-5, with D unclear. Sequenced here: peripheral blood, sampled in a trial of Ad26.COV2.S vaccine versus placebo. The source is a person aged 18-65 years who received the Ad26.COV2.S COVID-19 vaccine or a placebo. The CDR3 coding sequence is TGTGCCAGCAGCTTTCAAGAGACCCAGTACTTC. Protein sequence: CASSFQETQYF.